This T cell receptor (beta chain) was sequenced in a study of vaccination and CD4 T cells after COVID-19. Study at large: Two of the convalescents were Hispanic, and the group consisted of six males and four females. Each person enrolled got two BNT162b2 or mRNA-1273 vaccine doses.

As concerns this clonotype: Its target is not known.

The Oncomine TCR Beta short-read assay was what sequenced the DNA obtained from cultured CD4+ T cells. Each CDR3 protein gets one entry after TCRdb re-called the PCR reads with MiXCR. The table lists almost 25,000 distinct CDR3 sequences, about 60% of them singletons. Indicated treatment: approximately nine-day PBMC culture with coronavirus spike peptide pools or control peptides (ViraFEST assay). ViraFEST grew antigen-specific T cells using peptide pools, then sequenced TCRs. Positive tests by PCR, dated March to December 2020, predated US Alpha, Beta and Delta variants. The receptor comes from a human donor who had recovered from COVID-19. Sequenced input: CD4+ T cells from blood, cultured in vitro.

CDR3 DNA sequence: TGTGCCAGCAGCTTAGAAAGGGTAGAGACCCAGTACTTC. The encoded protein is CASSLERVETQYF. The chain combines TRBV11-2 with TRBJ2-5; D gene ambiguous. The V gene's germline CDR1 is SGHAT and CDR2 FQNNGV. The CDR3 length is 13 residues. Trimming took off 0 bases at V and 4 bases at J, with 6 bases between the two ends.